This TCR beta chain emerged from a study of human T cells and chemical hapten exposure. Looking at the study overall: The sensitizer, 2% DPC, was used on around 2 cm by around 2 cm of upper inner arm skin.

V was trimmed by 2 bases and J by 7 bases, leaving 12 bases between them. This CDR3 has 13 amino acids. Germline values: CDR1 SGHRS, CDR2 YFSETQ. The time point here: patch test 1, 2 weeks after DPC sensitization. The treatment denotes: therapeutic diphenylcyclopropenone sensitization with weekly scalp DPC. In every case, blood was obtained before the patch test was applied. This clonotype was detected many times. Its matching antigen is unknown. TCRdb recomputed calls from the RACE reads with MiXCR, one row per CDR3 protein. The sample consists of 150,000 to 200,000 distinct CDR3 sequences, about 14% of them appearing once. General study points: TCRs whose frequency exceeded 1 in 1000 remained the same following DPC sensitization. Counts of TCRs expanded at PT1 correlated positively with patch test score.

The clonotype was recovered from a woman younger than 45 with alopecia areata. Some clones in this sample may be carry-over from other donors' samples. The chain is built from TRBV5-1 and TRBJ1-1; D gene ambiguous. The starting material was whole blood, obtained in connection with sensitization to the hapten diphenylcyclopropenone (DPC). CDR3 nucleotides: TGCGCCAGCAGCTTTCGAGACGCTAGTGAAGCTTTCTTT. Protein product: CASSFRDASEAFF. Variable domain in full (rest from reference TRBV5-1 and TRBJ1-1): KAGVTQTPRYLIKTRGQQVTLSCSPISGHRSVSWYQQTPGQGLQFLFEYFSETQRNKGNFPGRFSGRQFSNSRSEMNVSTLELGDSALYLCASSFRDASEAFFGQGTRLTVV.